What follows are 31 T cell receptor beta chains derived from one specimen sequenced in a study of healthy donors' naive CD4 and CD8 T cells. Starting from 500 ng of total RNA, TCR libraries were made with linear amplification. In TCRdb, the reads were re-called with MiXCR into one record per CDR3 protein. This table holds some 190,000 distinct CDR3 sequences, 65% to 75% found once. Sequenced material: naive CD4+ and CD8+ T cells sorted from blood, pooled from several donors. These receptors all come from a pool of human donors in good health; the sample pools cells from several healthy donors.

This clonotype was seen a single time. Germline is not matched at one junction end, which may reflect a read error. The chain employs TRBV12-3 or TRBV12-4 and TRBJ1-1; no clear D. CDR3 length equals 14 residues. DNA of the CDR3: TGTACCAGCAGTTTCGGGCGGAGGTTCACTGAAGCTTTCTTT. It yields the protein CTSSFGRRFTEAFF.

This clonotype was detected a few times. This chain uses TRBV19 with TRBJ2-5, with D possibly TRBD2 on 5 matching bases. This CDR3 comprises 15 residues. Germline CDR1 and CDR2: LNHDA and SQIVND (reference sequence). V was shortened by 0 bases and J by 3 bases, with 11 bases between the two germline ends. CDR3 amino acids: CASSIDLTSKETQYF. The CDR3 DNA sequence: TGTGCCAGTAGTATAGATCTAACTAGTAAAGAGACCCAGTACTTC. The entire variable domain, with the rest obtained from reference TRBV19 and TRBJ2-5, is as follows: DGGITQSPKYLFRKEGQNVTLSCEQNLNHDAMYWYRQDPGQGLRLIYYSQIVNDFQKGDIAEGYSVSREKKESFPLTVTSAQKNPTAFYLCASSIDLTSKETQYFGPGTRLLVL.

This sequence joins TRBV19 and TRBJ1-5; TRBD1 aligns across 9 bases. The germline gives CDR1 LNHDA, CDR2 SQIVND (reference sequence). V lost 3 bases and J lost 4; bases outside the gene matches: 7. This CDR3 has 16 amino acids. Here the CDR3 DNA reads TGTGCCAGTAGTATCATTGGGACAGGGAGGAATCAGCCCCAGCATTTT. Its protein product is CASSIIGTGRNQPQHF. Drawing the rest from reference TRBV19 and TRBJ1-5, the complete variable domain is DGGITQSPKYLFRKEGQNVTLSCEQNLNHDAMYWYRQDPGQGLRLIYYSQIVNDFQKGDIAEGYSVSREKKESFPLTVTSAQKNPTAFYLCASSIIGTGRNQPQHFGDGTRLSIL.

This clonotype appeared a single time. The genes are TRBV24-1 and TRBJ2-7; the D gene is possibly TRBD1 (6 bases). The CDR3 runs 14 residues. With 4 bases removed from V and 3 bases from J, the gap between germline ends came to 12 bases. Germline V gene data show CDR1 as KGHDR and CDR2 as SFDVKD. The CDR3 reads CATSDPGTSYEQYF. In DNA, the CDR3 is TGTGCCACCAGTGACCCCGGGACAAGCTACGAGCAGTACTTC.

CDR3 in amino acids: CASIFQEFVNSPLHF. Here the CDR3 DNA reads TGTGCCAGCATCTTCCAGGAGTTCGTAAATTCACCCCTCCACTTT. The rearrangement links TRBV7-8 to TRBJ1-6; no firm D call. From germline, CDR1 is SGHVS and CDR2 FQNEAQ. V shed 7 bases and J shed 7 bases, with 17 bases lying between them. There are 15 residues in the CDR3.

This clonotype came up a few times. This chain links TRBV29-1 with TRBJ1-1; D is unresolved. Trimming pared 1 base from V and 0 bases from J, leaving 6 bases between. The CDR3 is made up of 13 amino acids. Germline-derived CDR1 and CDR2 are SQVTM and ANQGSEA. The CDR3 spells CSVEGTLNTEAFF. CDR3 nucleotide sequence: TGCAGCGTTGAAGGGACTTTGAACACTGAAGCTTTCTTT.

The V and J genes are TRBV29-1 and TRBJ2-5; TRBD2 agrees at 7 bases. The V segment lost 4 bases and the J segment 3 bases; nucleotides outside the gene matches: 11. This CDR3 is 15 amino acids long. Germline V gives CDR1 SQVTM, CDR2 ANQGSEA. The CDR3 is CSVVGTSGGEETQYF. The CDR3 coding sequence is TGCAGCGTTGTGGGAACCTCGGGAGGCGAAGAGACCCAGTACTTC.

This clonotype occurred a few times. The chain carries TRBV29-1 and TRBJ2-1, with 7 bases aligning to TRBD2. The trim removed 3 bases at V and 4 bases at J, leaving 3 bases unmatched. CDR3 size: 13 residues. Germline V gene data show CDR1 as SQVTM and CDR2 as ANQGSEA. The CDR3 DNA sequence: TGCAGCGTTGAGGGGGGACTATACAATGAGCAGTTCTTC. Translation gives CSVEGGLYNEQFF.

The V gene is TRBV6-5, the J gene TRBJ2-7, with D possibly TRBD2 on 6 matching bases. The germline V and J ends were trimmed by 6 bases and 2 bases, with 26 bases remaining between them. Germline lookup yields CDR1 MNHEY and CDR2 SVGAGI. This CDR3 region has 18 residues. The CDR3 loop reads CASSHRPATGLPAYEQYF. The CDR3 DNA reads TGTGCCAGCAGCCACCGGCCCGCCACGGGACTGCCCGCCTACGAGCAGTACTTC.

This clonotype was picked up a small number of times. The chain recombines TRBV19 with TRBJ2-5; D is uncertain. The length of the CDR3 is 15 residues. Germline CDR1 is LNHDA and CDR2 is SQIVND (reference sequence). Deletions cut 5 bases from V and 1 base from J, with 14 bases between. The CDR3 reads CASSSDPRVQETQYF. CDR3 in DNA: TGTGCCAGTAGTTCAGACCCACGAGTCCAAGAGACCCAGTACTTC. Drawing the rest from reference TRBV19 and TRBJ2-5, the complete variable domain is DGGITQSPKYLFRKEGQNVTLSCEQNLNHDAMYWYRQDPGQGLRLIYYSQIVNDFQKGDIAEGYSVSREKKESFPLTVTSAQKNPTAFYLCASSSDPRVQETQYFGPGTRLLVL.

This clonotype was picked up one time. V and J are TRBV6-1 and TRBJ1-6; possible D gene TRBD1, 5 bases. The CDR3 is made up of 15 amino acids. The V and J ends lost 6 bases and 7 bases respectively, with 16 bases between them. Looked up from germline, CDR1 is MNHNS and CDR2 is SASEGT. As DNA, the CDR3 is TGTGCCAGCAGGGGATCCACGGGGGAAAATTCACCCCTCCACTTT. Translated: CASRGSTGENSPLHF.

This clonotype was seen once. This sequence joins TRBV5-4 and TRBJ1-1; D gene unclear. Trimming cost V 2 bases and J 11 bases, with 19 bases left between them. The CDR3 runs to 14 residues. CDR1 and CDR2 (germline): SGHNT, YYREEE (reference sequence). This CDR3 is CASSLSLSPRSAFF. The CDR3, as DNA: TGTGCCAGCAGCTTAAGTTTGAGCCCAAGATCTGCTTTCTTT.

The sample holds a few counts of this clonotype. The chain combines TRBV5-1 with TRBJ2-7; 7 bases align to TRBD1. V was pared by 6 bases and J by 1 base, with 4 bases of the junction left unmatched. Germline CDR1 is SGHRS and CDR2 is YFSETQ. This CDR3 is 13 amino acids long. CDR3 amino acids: CASKGQVSYEQYF. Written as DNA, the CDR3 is TGCGCCAGCAAAGGACAGGTTTCCTACGAGCAGTACTTC.

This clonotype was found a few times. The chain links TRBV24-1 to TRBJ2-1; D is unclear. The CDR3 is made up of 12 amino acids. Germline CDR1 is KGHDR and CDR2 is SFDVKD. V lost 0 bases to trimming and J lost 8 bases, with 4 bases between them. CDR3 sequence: CATSDLGDEQFF. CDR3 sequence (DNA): TGTGCCACCAGTGATTTGGGGGATGAGCAGTTCTTC.

The CDR3 DNA reads TGCGCCAGCAGCTTGGTTACTGGGTACTACACTGAAGCTTTCTTT. Its protein product is CASSLVTGYYTEAFF. The chain uses TRBV5-1 and TRBJ1-1; D is unresolved. Germline values: CDR1 SGHRS, CDR2 YFSETQ. This CDR3 comprises 15 residues. V lost 0 bases, J lost 3 bases, and 12 bases lay in between.

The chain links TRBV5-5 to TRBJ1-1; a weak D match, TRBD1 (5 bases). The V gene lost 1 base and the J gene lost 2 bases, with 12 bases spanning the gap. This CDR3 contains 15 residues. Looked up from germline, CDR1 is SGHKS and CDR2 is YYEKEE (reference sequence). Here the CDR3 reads CASSLIGGPNTEAFF. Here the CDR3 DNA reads TGTGCCAGCAGCTTGATTGGGGGTCCCAACACTGAAGCTTTCTTT.

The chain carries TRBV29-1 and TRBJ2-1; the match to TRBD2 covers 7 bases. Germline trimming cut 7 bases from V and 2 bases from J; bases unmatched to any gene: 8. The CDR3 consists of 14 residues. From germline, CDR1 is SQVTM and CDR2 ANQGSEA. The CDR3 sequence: CSAIRGLPYNEQFF. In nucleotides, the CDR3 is TGCAGCGCCATACGGGGACTACCCTACAATGAGCAGTTCTTC.

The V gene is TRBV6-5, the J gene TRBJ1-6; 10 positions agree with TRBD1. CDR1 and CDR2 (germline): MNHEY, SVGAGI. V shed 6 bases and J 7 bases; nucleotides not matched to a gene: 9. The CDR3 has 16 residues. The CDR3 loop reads CASRREPGQGNSPLHF. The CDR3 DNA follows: TGTGCCAGCAGACGAGAACCGGGACAGGGGAATTCACCCCTCCACTTT.

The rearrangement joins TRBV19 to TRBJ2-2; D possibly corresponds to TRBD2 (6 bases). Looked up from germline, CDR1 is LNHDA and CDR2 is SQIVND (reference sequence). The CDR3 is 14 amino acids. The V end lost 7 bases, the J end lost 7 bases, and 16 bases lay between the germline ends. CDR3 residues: CASTPSGTVGELFF. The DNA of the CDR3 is TGTGCCAGTACCCCCAGTGGGACTGTCGGGGAGCTGTTTTTT.

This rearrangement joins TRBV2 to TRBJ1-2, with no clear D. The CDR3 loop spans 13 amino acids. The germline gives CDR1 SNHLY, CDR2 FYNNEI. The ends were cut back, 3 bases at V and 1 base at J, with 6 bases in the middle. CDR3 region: CASSDALNYGYTF. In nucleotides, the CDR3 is TGTGCCAGCAGTGATGCACTTAACTATGGCTACACCTTC.

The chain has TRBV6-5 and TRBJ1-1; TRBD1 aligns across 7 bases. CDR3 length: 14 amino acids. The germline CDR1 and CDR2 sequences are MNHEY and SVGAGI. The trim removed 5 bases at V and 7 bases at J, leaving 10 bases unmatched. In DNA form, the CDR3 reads TGTGCCAGCAGTAGCACCCCGACAGGGCGTGAAGCTTTCTTT. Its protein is CASSSTPTGREAFF.

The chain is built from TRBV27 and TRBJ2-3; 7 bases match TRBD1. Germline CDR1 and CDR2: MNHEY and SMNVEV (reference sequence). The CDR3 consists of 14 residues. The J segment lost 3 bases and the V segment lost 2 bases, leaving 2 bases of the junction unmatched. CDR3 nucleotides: TGTGCCAGCAGTTTAGACAGGGTGACAGATACGCAGTATTTT. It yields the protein CASSLDRVTDTQYF.

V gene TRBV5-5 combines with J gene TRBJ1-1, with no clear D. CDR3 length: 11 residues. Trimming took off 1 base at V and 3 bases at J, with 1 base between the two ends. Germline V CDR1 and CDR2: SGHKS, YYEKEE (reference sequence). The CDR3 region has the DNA TGTGCCAGCAGCTTGTACACTGAAGCTTTCTTT. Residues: CASSLYTEAFF.

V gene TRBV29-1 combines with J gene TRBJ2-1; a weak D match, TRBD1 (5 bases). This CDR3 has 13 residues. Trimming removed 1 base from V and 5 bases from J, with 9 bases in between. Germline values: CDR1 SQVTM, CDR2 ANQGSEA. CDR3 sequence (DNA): TGCAGCGTTGAAGCCCCCAGGGACAATGAGCAGTTCTTC. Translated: CSVEAPRDNEQFF.

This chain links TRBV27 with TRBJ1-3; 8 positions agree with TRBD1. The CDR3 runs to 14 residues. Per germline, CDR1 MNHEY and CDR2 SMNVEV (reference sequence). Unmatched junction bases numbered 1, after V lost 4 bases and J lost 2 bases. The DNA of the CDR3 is TGTGCCAGCAGTTCGACAGGGGCTGGAAACACCATATATTTT. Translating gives CASSSTGAGNTIYF.

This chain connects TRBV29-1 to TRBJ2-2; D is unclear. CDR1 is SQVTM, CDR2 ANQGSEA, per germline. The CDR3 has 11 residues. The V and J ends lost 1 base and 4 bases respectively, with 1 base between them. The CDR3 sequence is CSVEGTGELFF. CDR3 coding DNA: TGCAGCGTTGAAGGCACCGGGGAGCTGTTTTTT.

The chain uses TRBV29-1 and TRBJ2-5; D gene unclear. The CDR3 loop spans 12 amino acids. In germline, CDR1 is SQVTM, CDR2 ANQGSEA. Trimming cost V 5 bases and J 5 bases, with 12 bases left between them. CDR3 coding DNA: TGCAGCGTTACCCCCATCGGGGAGACCCAGTACTTC. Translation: CSVTPIGETQYF.

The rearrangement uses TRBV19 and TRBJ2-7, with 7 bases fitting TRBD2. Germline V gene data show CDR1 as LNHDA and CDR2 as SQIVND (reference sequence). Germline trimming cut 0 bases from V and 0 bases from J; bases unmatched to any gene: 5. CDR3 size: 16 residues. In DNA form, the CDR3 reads TGTGCCAGTAGTATAGATTGGGAGCGGGGCTCCTACGAGCAGTACTTC. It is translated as CASSIDWERGSYEQYF.

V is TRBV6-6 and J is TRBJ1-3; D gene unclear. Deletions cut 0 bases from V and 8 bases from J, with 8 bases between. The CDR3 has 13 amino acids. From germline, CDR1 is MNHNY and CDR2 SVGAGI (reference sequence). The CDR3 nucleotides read TGTGCCAGCAGTTACTCCGAGTTTGACACCATATATTTT. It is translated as CASSYSEFDTIYF.

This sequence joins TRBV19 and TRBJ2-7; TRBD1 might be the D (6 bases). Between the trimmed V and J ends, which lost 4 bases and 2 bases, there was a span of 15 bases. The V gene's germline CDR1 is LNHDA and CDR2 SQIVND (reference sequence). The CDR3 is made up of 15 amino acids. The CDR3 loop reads CASSNWLGQTYEQYF. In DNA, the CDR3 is TGTGCCAGTAGTAATTGGCTGGGACAAACCTACGAGCAGTACTTC.

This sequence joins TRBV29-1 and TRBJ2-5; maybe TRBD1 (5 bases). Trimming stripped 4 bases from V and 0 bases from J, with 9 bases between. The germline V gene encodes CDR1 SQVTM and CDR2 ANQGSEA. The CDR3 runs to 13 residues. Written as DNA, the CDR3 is TGCAGCGTTGTCAGGGATAACCAAGAGACCCAGTACTTC. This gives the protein CSVVRDNQETQYF.